Here is one TCR beta chain with its context. Its antigen remains unknown. Patients chosen for sequencing had CD8+CD57+ cells that had expanded, as shown by flow cytometry. Every patient was diagnosed with severe acquired aplastic anemia. This sample is drawn from a study of CD8+CD57+ T cells in acquired aplastic anemia. Overall study: Each DNA sample taken from sorted CD4+ and CD8+ cells came to about 3 ug on average. Findings of the study overall: With respect to CD8+ Simpson's diversity, patients and controls did not differ significantly.

Germline CDR1 reads SGHRS; CDR2 reads YFSETQ. The ends lost 4 bases at V and 2 bases at J; junction bases unmatched: 6. This CDR3 region has 15 residues. Genomic DNA constituted the template upon which TCR beta VDJ and CDR3 profiling was performed. MiXCR, applied by TCRdb to the reads, yields one record per CDR3 protein. Here the sample spans 270,000 or so distinct CDR3 sequences, approximately 80% being singletons. Sequencing was performed on sorted CD4+, CD8+, or CD8+CD57+ T cells (not recorded which) from PBMCs. This TCR was sampled from a human donor with aplastic anemia. The genes are TRBV5-1 and TRBJ1-2; 9 bases agree with TRBD1. The CDR3 is CASSLGGTGNYGYTF. In DNA, the CDR3 is TGCGCCAGCAGCCTGGGAGGGACAGGGAACTATGGCTACACCTTC.